This T cell receptor beta chain appears in the sequencing data of a study of CD8+ T cells in alopecia areata. General study points: With patients, TCR sharing proved less clear than in mice, a difference possibly related to HLA.

cDNA reverse transcribed from extracted RNA served as the sequencing template. The table came from immunoSEQ multiplex PCR; TCRdb's copy has only in-frame clones and leaves some out. The data contain some 120,000 clones, roughly 58% of them singletons. This CDR3 has 16 amino acids. V trimming: 0 bases; J trimming: 3 bases; junction bases outside the gene matches: 6. The germline V gene encodes CDR1 SGDLS and CDR2 YYNGEE. On this clone: What it recognizes is unknown.

The TCR was taken from a human donor with alopecia areata. The chain recombines TRBV9 with TRBJ2-3; TRBD1 matches at 8 bases. The specimen comprised CD4+ T cells sorted from blood, sampled at week 0. Written as DNA, the CDR3 is TGTGCCAGCAGCGTAGCCGCCGGGACAGGAACAGATACGCAGTATTTT. It codes for CASSVAAGTGTDTQYF. Full variable domain (remainder filled in from reference TRBV9 and TRBJ2-3): DSGVTQTPKHLITATGQRVTLRCSPRSGDLSVYWYQQSLDQGLQFLIQYYNGEERAKGNILERFSAQQFPDLHSELNLSSLELGDSALYFCASSVAAGTGTDTQYFGPGTRLTVL.